These T cell receptor beta chains were read from a single sample in a study of pediatric ulcerative colitis. Produced via immunoSEQ multiplex PCR; TCRdb's table is partial and in-frame only. The table includes 17,000 or so clones, approximately 74% detected once. Source material: gut tissue. The receptors shown here come from a girl between 10 and 17 years old with moderate ulcerative colitis. Both conserved end residues are part of each CDR3.

CDR3aa | v_gene
CASSVLAGGEQFF | TRBV9
CASSRGGLMEQFF | TRBV18
CSVGDRTTYGYTF | TRBV29-1
CASSLATGSNTGELFF | TRBV11-1
CASSYGGARDTEAFF | TRBV6-6
CASSRTGSDYGYTF | TRBV19
CASSISYHSGANVLTF | TRBV19
CSGSRDQAQYF | TRBV29-1
CASSLKVNTEAFF | TRBV5-4
CASSLEMGNDRGDYGYTF | TRBV5-4
CASSLGPRVDQPQHF | TRBV5-8
CASSVDRGLYEQYF | TRBV2
CASSQDPGGRGGTDTQYF | TRBV4-2
CASSVGRGAQYF | TRBV11-3
CASRDRGLADTQYF | TRBV19
CASSRDRGAYEQYF | TRBV19
CSVQEGAVDTQYF | TRBV29-1
CASSRDSNYGYTF | TRBV6-1
CAIKKSGTNSPLHF | TRBV27
CASSSGSLAGFTDTQYF | TRBV5-1
CASRPTGGSEQPQHF | TRBV2
CASSRDKTLTYPSNTEAFF | TRBV28
CASSPSSETQYF | TRBV18
CASFLGGTGGGYTF | TRBV28
CASSRTENTEAFF | TRBV4-1
CASSRQVRHQPQHF | TRBV28
CASSMHTGELFF | TRBV2
CASSPPGVAGTADTQYF | TRBV7-9
CATRSRDPSNYGYTF | TRBV15
CASSLETSGTYEQYF | TRBV7-6
CASSLVLSQPQHF | TRBV7-8
CASRLNGGNYGYTF | TRBV5-4
CASSLGWGPSGNTIYF | TRBV27
CASSSTGGTNEKLFF | TRBV11-2
CARAVSSYNEQFF | TRBV30
CASRTDRENTEAFF | TRBV27
CASSRTDYGYTF | TRBV2
CASSSTGDNSPLHF | TRBV28
CASSLGWTDQYNEQFF | TRBV7-9
CASRTGSGPTDTQYF | TRBV5-5
CASSFQTSGPYEQYF | TRBV5-1
CASSLATGTSGMYEQFF | TRBV7-8
CASSSGDLEFVETQYF | TRBV7-3
CASSLEGTSSYEQYF | TRBV5-8
CASSFADTEAFF | TRBV2
CSVQQNTEAFF | TRBV29-1